Listed below are T cell receptor beta chains from one sample, sequenced in a study of shared clonotypes between healthy human individuals. Repertoires were generated with immunoSEQ multiplex PCR, while TCRdb's copy carries only in-frame clones and drops some. The sample has more than 1.2 million clones; around 98.5% are singletons. Sequences were obtained from naive CD4+ T cells sorted from blood. The receptors come from a man aged 30 to 45 in good health. The CDR3 runs from the conserved cysteine through the conserved F or W. D genes are given only for firm matches.

cdr3_aa: CASNGGGLGEQFF; cdr3_nt: TGTGCCAGCAACGGAGGGGGTTTAGGTGAGCAGTTCTTC; d_call: NA; v_call: TRBV9; j_call: TRBJ2-1
cdr3_aa: CASSLDFTGNTIYF; cdr3_nt: TGCGCCAGCAGCTTGGATTTTACTGGAAACACCATATATTTT; d_call: NA; v_call: TRBV5-1; j_call: TRBJ1-3
cdr3_aa: CASRLAPGIYGYTF; cdr3_nt: TGTGCAAGTCGCTTAGCGCCGGGGATCTATGGCTACACCTTC; d_call: NA; v_call: TRBV12-2; j_call: TRBJ1-2
cdr3_aa: CASTRGEQFF; cdr3_nt: TGCGCCAGCACAAGGGGGGAGCAGTTCTTC; d_call: NA; v_call: TRBV23-1; j_call: TRBJ2-1
cdr3_aa: CASSFGQGNTEAFF; cdr3_nt: TGTGCCAGCAGCTTTGGACAGGGGAACACTGAAGCTTTCTTT; d_call: TRBD1; v_call: TRBV7-2; j_call: TRBJ1-1
cdr3_aa: CASSSEQLTDTQYF; cdr3_nt: TGTGCCAGCAGCTCAGAACAGCTCACAGATACGCAGTATTTT; d_call: NA; v_call: TRBV7-2; j_call: TRBJ2-3
cdr3_aa: CASSSGRLYEQFF; cdr3_nt: TGTGCCAGCAGCTCGGGGCGGCTCTATGAGCAGTTCTTC; d_call: NA; v_call: TRBV5-4; j_call: TRBJ2-1
cdr3_aa: CASSLGVQANTEAFF; cdr3_nt: TGTGCCAGCAGCTTAGGTGTGCAGGCGAACACTGAAGCTTTCTTT; d_call: NA; v_call: TRBV11-2; j_call: TRBJ1-1
cdr3_aa: CAISDVGTPIYEQYF; cdr3_nt: TGTGCCATCAGTGACGTCGGGACACCAATCTACGAGCAGTACTTC; d_call: NA; v_call: TRBV10-3; j_call: TRBJ2-7
cdr3_aa: CASQRTALWQFF; cdr3_nt: TGTGCCAGCCAGCGGACTGCCCTATGGCAGTTCTTC; d_call: NA; v_call: TRBV28; j_call: TRBJ2-1
cdr3_aa: CASTNPSSSYNEQFF; cdr3_nt: TGTGCCAGCACCAACCCTTCTAGTTCCTACAATGAGCAGTTCTTC; d_call: NA; v_call: TRBV18; j_call: TRBJ2-1
cdr3_aa: CASSARDSALNEQFF; cdr3_nt: TGTGCCAGCAGCGCCCGGGACAGTGCTCTCAATGAGCAGTTCTTC; d_call: TRBD1; v_call: TRBV9; j_call: TRBJ2-1
cdr3_aa: CAWSVGGPDTQYF; cdr3_nt: TGTGCCTGGAGTGTGGGAGGGCCAGATACGCAGTATTTT; d_call: TRBD2; v_call: TRBV30; j_call: TRBJ2-3
cdr3_aa: CASSLKQGTAFYEQYF; cdr3_nt: TGTGCCAGCTCACTCAAACAGGGTACGGCTTTCTACGAGCAGTACTTC; d_call: NA; v_call: TRBV18; j_call: TRBJ2-7
cdr3_aa: CASSGRTGSRGYNEQFF; cdr3_nt: TGTGCCAGCAGCGGGAGGACAGGTAGCCGTGGTTACAATGAGCAGTTCTTC; d_call: NA; v_call: TRBV5-4; j_call: TRBJ2-1
cdr3_aa: CASSPQRVAGGVDTQYF; cdr3_nt: TGTGCCAGCTCACCCCAGAGGGTAGCGGGAGGCGTGGATACGCAGTATTTT; d_call: TRBD2; v_call: TRBV18; j_call: TRBJ2-3
cdr3_aa: CASSFTPGSATDTQYF; cdr3_nt: TGTGCCAGCAGTTTCACGCCGGGTTCAGCCACAGATACGCAGTATTTT; d_call: NA; v_call: TRBV28; j_call: TRBJ2-3
cdr3_aa: CATSSPTSGRETGELFF; cdr3_nt: TGTGCCACCAGCAGTCCGACTAGCGGGAGGGAAACCGGGGAGCTGTTTTTT; d_call: TRBD2; v_call: TRBV15; j_call: TRBJ2-2